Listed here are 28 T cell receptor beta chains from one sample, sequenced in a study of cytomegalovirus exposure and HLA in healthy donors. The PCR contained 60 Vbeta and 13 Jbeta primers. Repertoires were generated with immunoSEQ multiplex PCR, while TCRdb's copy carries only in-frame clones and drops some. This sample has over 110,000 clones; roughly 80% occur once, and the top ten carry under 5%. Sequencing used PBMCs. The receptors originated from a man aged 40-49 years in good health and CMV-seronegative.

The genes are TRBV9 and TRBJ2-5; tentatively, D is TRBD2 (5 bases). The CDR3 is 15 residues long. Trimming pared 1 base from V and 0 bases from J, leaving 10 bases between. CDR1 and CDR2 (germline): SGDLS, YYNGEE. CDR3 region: CASSVPGRYQETQYF. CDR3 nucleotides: TGTGCCAGCAGCGTACCGGGAAGGTACCAAGAGACCCAGTACTTC.

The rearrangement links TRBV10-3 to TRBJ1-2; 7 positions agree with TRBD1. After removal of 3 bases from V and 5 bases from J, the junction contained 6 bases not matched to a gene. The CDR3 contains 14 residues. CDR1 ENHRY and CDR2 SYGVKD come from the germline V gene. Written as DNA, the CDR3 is TGTGCCATCAGTGATCAGACAGGGAGTTATGGCTACACCTTC. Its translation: CAISDQTGSYGYTF.

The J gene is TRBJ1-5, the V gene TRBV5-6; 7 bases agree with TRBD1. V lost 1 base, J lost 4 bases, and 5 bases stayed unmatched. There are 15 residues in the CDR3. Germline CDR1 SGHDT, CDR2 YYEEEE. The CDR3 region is CASSLSGQTNQPQHF. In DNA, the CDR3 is TGTGCCAGCAGCTTGTCGGGACAGACGAATCAGCCCCAGCATTTT.

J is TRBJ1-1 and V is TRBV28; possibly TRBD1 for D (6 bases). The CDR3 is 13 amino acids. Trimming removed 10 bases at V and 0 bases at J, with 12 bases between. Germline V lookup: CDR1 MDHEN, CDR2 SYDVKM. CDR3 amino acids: CAINRDVNTEAFF. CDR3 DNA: TGTGCCATAAACAGGGATGTGAACACTGAAGCTTTCTTT.

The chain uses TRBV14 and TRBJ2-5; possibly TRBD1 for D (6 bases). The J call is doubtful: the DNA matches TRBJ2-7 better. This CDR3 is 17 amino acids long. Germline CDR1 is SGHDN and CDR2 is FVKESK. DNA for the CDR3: TGTGCCAGCAGCCAAGATCTGGAGACAGGCGACTCCTACGAGCAGTACTTC. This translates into CASSQDLETGDSYEQYF.

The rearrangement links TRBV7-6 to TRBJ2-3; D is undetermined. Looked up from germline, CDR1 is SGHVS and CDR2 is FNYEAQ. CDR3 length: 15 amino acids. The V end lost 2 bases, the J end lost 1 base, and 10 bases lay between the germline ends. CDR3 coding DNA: TGTGCCAGCAGCTTACTCTTAACGGGCACAGATACGCAGTATTTT. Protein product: CASSLLLTGTDTQYF.

CDR3 DNA sequence: TGTGCCAGTACTATTGGACAGGGCGGAGGCTACACCTTC. Protein product: CASTIGQGGGYTF. The J gene is TRBJ1-2, the V gene TRBV19; 8 nucleotides agree with TRBD1. The V segment lost 7 bases and the J segment 8 bases; nucleotides outside the gene matches: 9. Germline assignment: CDR1 LNHDA and CDR2 SQIVND (reference sequence). The CDR3 runs 13 residues.

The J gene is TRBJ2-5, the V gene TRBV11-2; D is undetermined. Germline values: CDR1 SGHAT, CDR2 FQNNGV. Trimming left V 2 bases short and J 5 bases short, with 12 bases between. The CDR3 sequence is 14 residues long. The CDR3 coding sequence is TGTGCCAGCAGCTTATCGATGGTCCGGGAGACCCAGTACTTC. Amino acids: CASSLSMVRETQYF. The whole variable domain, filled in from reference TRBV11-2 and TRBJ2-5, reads EAGVAQSPRYKIIEKRQSVAFWCNPISGHATLYWYQQILGQGPKLLIQFQNNGVVDDSQLPKDRFSAERLKGVDSTLKIQPAKLEDSAVYLCASSLSMVRETQYFGPGTRLLVL.

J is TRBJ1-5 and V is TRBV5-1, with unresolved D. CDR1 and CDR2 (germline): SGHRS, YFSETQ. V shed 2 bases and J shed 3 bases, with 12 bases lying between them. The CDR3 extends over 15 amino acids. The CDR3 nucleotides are TGCGCCAGCAGCTTTCTCTTCAGGCTCAATCAGCCCCAGCATTTT. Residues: CASSFLFRLNQPQHF.

The CDR3 DNA reads as TGTGCCAGCAGGGTAAACAGGGACTACGAGCAGTACTTC. Protein: CASRVNRDYEQYF. J is TRBJ2-7 and V is TRBV6-4; D is possibly TRBD1 (6 bases). Germline V CDR1 and CDR2: MRHNA, SNTAGT. The CDR3 has 13 residues. The ends were cut back, 6 bases at V and 3 bases at J, with 12 bases in the middle.

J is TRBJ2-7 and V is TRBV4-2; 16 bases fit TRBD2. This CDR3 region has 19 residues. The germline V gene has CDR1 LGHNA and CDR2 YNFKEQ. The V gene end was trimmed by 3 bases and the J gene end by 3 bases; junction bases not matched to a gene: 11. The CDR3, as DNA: TGTGCCAGCAGCCATGTGGGACTAGCGGGAGGGGGAGGAGACTACGAGCAGTACTTC. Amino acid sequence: CASSHVGLAGGGGDYEQYF.

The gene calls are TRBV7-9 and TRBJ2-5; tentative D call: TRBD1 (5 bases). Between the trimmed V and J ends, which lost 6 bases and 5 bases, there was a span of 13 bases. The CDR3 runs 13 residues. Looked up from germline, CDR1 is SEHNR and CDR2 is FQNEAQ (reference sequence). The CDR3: CASSKQVAETQYF. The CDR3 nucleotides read TGTGCCAGCAGTAAACAGGTCGCTGAGACCCAGTACTTC.

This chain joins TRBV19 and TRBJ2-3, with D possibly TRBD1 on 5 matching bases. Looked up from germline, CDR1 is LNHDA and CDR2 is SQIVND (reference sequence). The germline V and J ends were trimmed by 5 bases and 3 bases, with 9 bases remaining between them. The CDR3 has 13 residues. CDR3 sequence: CASSHQGTDTQYF. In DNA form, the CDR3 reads TGTGCCAGTAGTCATCAGGGTACAGATACGCAGTATTTT.

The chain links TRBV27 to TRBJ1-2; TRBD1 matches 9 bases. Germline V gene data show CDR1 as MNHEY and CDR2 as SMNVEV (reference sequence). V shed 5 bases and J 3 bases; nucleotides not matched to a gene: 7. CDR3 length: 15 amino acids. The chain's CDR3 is CASSPDRGVDYGYTF. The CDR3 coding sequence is TGTGCCAGCAGTCCTGACAGGGGGGTCGACTATGGCTACACCTTC.

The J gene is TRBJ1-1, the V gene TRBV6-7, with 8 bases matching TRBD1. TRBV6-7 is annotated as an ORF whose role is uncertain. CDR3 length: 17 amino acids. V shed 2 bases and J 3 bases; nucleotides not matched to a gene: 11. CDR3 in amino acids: CASSYTGQGNEDTEAFF. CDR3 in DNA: TGTGCCAGCAGTTACACCGGACAGGGCAACGAGGACACTGAAGCTTTCTTT.

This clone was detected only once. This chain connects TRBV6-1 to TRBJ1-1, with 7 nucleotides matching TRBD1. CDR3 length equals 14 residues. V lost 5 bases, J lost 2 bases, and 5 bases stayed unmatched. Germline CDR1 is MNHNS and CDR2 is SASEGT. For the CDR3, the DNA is TGTGCCAGCAGTCCCCGGACAGGAAACACTGAAGCTTTCTTT. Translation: CASSPRTGNTEAFF.

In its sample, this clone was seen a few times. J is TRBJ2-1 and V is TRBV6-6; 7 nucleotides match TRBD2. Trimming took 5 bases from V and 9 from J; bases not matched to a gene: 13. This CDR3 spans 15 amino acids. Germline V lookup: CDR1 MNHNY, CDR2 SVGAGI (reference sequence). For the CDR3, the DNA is TGTGCCAGCAGTCCCGCGGTAGCGGGCACCCTTGAGCAGTTCTTC. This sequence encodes CASSPAVAGTLEQFF.

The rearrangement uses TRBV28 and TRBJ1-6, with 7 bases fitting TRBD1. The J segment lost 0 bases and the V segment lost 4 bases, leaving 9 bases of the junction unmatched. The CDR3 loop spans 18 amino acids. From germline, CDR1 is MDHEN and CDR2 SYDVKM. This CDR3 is CASSYSGGLGSYNSPLHF. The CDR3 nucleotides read TGTGCCAGCAGTTATTCAGGGGGGCTAGGCTCCTATAATTCACCCCTCCACTTT.

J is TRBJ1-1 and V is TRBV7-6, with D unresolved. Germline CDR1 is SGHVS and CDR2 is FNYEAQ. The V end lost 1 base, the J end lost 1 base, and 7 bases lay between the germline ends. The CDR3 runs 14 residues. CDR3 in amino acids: CASSLGRGNTEAFF. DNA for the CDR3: TGTGCCAGCAGCTTAGGTCGGGGGAACACTGAAGCTTTCTTT.

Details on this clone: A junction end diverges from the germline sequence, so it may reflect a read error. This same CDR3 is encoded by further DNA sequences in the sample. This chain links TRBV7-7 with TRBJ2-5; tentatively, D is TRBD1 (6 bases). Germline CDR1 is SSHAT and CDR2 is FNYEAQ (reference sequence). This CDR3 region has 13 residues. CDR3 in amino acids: CASSQQGRETQYF. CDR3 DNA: TGTGCTAGCAGTCAACAGGGAAGAGAGACCCAGTACTTC.

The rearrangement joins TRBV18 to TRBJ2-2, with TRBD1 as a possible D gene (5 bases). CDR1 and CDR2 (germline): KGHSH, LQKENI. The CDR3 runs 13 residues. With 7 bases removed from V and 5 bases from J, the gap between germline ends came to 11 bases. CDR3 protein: CASCRDGTGELFF. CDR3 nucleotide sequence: TGTGCCAGCTGCAGGGATGGAACCGGGGAGCTGTTTTTT. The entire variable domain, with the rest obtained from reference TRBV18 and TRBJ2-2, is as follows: NAGVMQNPRHLVRRRGQEARLRCSPMKGHSHVYWYRQLPEEGLKFMVYLQKENIIDESGMPKERFSAEFPKEGPSILRIQQVVRGDSAAYFCASCRDGTGELFFGEGSRLTVL.

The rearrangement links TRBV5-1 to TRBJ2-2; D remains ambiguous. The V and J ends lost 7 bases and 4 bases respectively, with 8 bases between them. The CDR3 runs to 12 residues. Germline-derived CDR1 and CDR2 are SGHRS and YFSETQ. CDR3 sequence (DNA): TGCGCCAGCCACCCGGGCACCGGGGAGCTGTTTTTT. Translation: CASHPGTGELFF.

CDR3 residues: CASSLSQGYTEAFF. The CDR3 bases are TGCGCCAGCAGCTTGTCCCAGGGGTACACTGAAGCTTTCTTT. The rearrangement links TRBV5-1 to TRBJ1-1; a possible D gene is TRBD1 (6 bases). CDR1 is SGHRS, CDR2 YFSETQ, per germline. Trimming stripped 1 base from V and 3 bases from J, with 10 bases between. This CDR3 has 14 residues. Supplemented by reference TRBV5-1 and TRBJ1-1, the full variable domain reads KAGVTQTPRYLIKTRGQQVTLSCSPISGHRSVSWYQQTPGQGLQFLFEYFSETQRNKGNFPGRFSGRQFSNSRSEMNVSTLELGDSALYLCASSLSQGYTEAFFGQGTRLTVV.

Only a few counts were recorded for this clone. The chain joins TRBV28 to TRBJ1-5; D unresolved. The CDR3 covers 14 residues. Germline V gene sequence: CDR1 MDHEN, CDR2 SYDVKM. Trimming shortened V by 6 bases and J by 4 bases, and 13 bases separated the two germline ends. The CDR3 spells CASRAGPKNQPQHF. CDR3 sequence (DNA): TGTGCCAGCAGAGCGGGCCCTAAAAATCAGCCCCAGCATTTT.

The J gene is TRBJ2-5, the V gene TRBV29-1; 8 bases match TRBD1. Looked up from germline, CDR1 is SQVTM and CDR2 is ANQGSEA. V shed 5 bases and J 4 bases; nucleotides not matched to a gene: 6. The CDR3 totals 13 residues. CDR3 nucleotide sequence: TGCAGCGTTAGGGACAGGTACTCAGAGACCCAGTACTTC. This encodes CSVRDRYSETQYF. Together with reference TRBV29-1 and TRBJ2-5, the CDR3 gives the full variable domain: SAVISQKPSRDICQRGTSLTIQCQVDSQVTMMFWYRQQPGQSLTLIATANQGSEATYESGFVIDKFPISRPNLTFSTLTVSNMSPEDSSIYLCSVRDRYSETQYFGPGTRLLVL.

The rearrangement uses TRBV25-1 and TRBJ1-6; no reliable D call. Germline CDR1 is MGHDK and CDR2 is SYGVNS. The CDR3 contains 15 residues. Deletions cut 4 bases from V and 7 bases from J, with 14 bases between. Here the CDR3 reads CASSVDSRTNSPLHF. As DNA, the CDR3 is TGTGCCAGCAGTGTGGACTCTCGGACCAATTCACCCCTCCACTTT.

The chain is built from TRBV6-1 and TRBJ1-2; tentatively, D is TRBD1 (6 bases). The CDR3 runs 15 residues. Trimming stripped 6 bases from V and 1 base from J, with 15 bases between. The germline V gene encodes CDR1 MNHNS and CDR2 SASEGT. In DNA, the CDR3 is TGTGCCAGCAGACGAACAGGGTCCAATAACTATGGCTACACCTTC. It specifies CASRRTGSNNYGYTF.

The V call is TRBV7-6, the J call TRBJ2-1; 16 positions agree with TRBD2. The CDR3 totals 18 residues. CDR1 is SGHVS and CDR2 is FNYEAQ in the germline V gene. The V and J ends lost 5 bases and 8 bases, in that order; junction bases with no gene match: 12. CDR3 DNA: TGTGCCAGCAGCACCGGGACTAGCGGGGGGGTTTTGCCCCATGAGCAGTTCTTC. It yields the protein CASSTGTSGGVLPHEQFF.